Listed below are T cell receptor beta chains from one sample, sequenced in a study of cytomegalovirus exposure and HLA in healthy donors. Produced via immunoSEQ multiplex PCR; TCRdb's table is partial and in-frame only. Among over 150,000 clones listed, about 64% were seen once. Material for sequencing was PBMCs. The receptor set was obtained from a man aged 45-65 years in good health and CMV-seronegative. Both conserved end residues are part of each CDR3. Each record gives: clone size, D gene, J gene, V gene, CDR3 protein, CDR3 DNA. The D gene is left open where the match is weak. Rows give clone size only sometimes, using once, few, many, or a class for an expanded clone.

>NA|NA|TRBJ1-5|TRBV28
CASSLNGNQPQHF
TGTGCCAGCAGCTTAAACGGGAATCAGCCCCAGCATTTT
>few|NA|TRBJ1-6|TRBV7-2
CASSSKMGGGSPLHF
TGTGCCAGCAGCTCCAAAATGGGGGGGGGATCACCCCTCCACTTT
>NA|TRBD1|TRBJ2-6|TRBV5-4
CASSRDSYSGANVLTF
TGTGCCAGCAGCCGGGACAGCTACTCTGGGGCCAACGTCCTGACTTTC
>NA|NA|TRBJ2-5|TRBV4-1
CASSHNRVAGKTQYF
TGCGCCAGCAGCCACAACAGGGTGGCTGGAAAGACCCAGTACTTC
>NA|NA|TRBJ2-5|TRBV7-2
CASSSYRETQYF
TGTGCCAGCAGCTCCTATCGGGAGACCCAGTACTTC
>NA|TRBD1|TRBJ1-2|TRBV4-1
CASSQERTGFLYGYTF
TGCGCCAGCAGCCAAGAAAGGACAGGTTTTCTTTATGGCTACACCTTC
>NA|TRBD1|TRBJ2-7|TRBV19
CASSISGGQGAYEQYF
TGTGCCAGTAGTATCTCAGGAGGGCAGGGGGCGTACGAGCAGTACTTC
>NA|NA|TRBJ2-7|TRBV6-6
CASRGPQGRHEQYF
TGTGCCAGCAGAGGCCCCCAGGGTCGCCACGAGCAGTACTTC
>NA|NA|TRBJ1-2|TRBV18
CATYRGAHGYTF
TGTGCCACCTACCGGGGTGCCCATGGCTACACCTTC
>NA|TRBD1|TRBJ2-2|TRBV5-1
CASSLGGTANTGELFF
TGCGCCAGCAGCTTGGGTGGGACAGCGAACACCGGGGAGCTGTTTTTT
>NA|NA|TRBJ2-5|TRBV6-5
CASSSAGARVETQYF
TGTGCCAGCAGTTCTGCGGGGGCTCGAGTAGAGACCCAGTACTTC
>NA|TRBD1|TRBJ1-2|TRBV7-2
CASSLDGAGGYGYTF
TGTGCCAGCAGCTTAGATGGGGCAGGGGGATATGGCTACACCTTC
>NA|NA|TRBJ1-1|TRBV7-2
CASSLRLDTEAFF
TGTGCCAGCAGCTTACGACTGGACACTGAAGCTTTCTTT
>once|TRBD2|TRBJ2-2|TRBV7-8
CASSFQRGNTGELFF
TGTGCCAGCAGCTTCCAGCGGGGGAACACCGGGGAGCTGTTTTTT
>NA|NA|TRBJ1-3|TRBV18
CASSRDGGASGNTIYF
TGTGCCAGCTCGCGAGACGGGGGGGCCTCTGGAAACACCATATATTTT
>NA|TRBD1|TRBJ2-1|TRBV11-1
CASSGITGGSYNEQFF
TGTGCCAGCAGCGGGATCACAGGGGGCTCCTACAATGAGCAGTTCTTC
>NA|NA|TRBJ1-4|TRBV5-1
CASSLARHEATNEKLFF
TGCGCCAGCAGCTTGGCCAGGCACGAAGCAACTAATGAAAAACTGTTTTTT
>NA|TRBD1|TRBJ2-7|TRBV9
CASSVDGTGGYEQYF
TGTGCCAGCAGCGTAGATGGGACAGGAGGCTACGAGCAGTACTTC
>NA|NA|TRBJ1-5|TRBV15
CATSSRDSNQPQHF
TGTGCCACCAGCAGTCGAGATAGCAATCAGCCCCAGCATTTT
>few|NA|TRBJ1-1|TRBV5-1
CASSRGNLNTEAFF
TGCGCCAGCAGCCGCGGGAACTTGAACACTGAAGCTTTCTTT
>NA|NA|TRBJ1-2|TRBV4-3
CASSQGTPMFNYGYTF
TGCGCCAGCAGCCAAGGGACACCTATGTTTAACTATGGCTACACCTTC
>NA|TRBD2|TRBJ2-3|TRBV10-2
CASTMAGGPDTQYF
TGCGCCAGCACCATGGCGGGGGGGCCAGATACGCAGTATTTT
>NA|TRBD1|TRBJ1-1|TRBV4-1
CASSQERWDRGIIWNTEAFF
TGCGCCAGCAGCCAAGAACGCTGGGACAGGGGCATAATTTGGAACACTGAAGCTTTCTTT
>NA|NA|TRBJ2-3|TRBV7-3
CASSPRGYTDTDTQYF
TGTGCCAGCAGCCCCAGGGGCTACACAGACACAGATACGCAGTATTTT
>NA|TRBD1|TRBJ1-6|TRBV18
CASSPGTVSPLHF
TGTGCCAGCTCACCCGGGACAGTCTCACCCCTCCACTTT
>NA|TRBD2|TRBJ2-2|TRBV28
CASSPLGLAGGRVAGELFF
TGTGCCAGCAGTCCCCTGGGACTAGCGGGGGGCCGCGTGGCCGGGGAGCTGTTTTTT
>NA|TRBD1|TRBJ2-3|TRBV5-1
CASSWTGGAGDTQYF
TGCGCCAGCAGCTGGACAGGGGGCGCGGGAGATACGCAGTATTTT
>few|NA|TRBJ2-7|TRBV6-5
CASSLGRGNEQYF
TGTGCCAGCAGCCTCGGCAGGGGTAACGAGCAGTACTTC
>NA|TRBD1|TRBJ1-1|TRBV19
CASREGGQGTEAFF
TGTGCCAGTAGAGAGGGGGGACAGGGAACTGAAGCTTTCTTT
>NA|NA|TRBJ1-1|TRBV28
CASSLNDRLNTEAFF
TGTGCCAGCAGTCTAAACGACAGGTTGAACACTGAAGCTTTCTTT
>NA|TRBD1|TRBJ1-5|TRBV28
CASSLAGGTQPQHF
TGTGCCAGCAGTTTAGCAGGGGGAACTCAGCCCCAGCATTTT
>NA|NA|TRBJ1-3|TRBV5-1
CASSWPLTIYF
TGCGCCAGCAGCTGGCCGCTCACCATATATTTT
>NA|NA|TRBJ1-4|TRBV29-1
CSVAQGFGEKLFF
TGCAGCGTTGCACAGGGATTTGGCGAAAAACTGTTTTTT
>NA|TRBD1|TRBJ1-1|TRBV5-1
CASSLSSDRGNTEAFF
TGCGCCAGCAGCCTTTCCTCGGACAGGGGGAACACTGAAGCTTTCTTT
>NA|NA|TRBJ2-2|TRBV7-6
CASSLLQWDTGELFF
TGTGCCAGCAGCTTATTACAGTGGGACACCGGGGAGCTGTTTTTT
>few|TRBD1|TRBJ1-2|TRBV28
CASSSPTGGYGYTF
TGTGCCAGCAGTTCTCCGACAGGGGGCTATGGCTACACCTTC
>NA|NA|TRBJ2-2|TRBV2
CASSEGNTGELFF
TGTGCCAGCTCGGAGGGGAACACCGGGGAGCTGTTTTTT
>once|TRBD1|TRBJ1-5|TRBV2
CASRGDSDYQPQHF
TGTGCCAGCAGGGGGGACAGCGACTATCAGCCCCAGCATTTT
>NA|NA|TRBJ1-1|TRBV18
CASSPPGSRPREAFF
TGTGCCAGCTCACCACCGGGGAGCAGGCCACGTGAAGCTTTCTTT
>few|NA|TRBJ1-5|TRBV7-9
CASSFESPDRRLNQPQHF
TGTGCCAGCAGCTTCGAGAGCCCAGACAGACGACTCAATCAGCCCCAGCATTTT
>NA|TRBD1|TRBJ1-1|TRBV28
CASAGGDYTEAFF
TGTGCCAGCGCAGGGGGCGATTACACTGAAGCTTTCTTT
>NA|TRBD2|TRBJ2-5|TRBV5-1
CASSLGLAGGIKETQYF
TGCGCCAGCAGCTTGGGACTAGCGGGGGGGATAAAAGAGACCCAGTACTTC